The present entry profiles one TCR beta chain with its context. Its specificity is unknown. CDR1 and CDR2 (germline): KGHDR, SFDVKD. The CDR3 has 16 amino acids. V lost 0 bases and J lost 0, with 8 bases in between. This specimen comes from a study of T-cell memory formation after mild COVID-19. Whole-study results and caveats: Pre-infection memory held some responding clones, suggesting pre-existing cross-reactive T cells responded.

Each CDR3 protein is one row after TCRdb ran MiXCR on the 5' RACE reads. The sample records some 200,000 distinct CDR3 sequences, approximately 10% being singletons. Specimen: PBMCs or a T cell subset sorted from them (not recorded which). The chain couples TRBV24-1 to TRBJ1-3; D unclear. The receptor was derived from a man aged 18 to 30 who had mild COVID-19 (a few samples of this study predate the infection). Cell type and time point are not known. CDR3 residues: CATSDLLQFSGNTIYF. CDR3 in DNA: TGTGCCACCAGTGATTTGCTACAGTTCTCTGGAAACACCATATATTTT.